The clone carrying this T cell receptor (beta chain) was recorded at least ten times. A library of TCRbeta sequences, prepared with unique molecular identifiers, was generated. Using its own MiXCR run on the PCR reads, TCRdb lists one record per CDR3 protein. Of hundreds of thousands of distinct CDR3 sequences in the sample, approximately 17% were seen once. CDR1 and CDR2 from the germline V gene are DFQATT and SNEGSKA (reference sequence). CDR3 length: 13 amino acids. The V and J ends lost 6 bases and 5 bases, in that order; junction bases with no gene match: 5. The data are from a study of T-cell reconstitution after alpha-beta-depleted transplantation in children.

Sequences were derived from PBMCs from the stem cell graft donor, sampled from the stem cell graft. The clonotype originates from a human donor who donated a stem cell graft to a child with acute myeloid leukemia. The rearrangement uses TRBV20-1 and TRBJ2-3; 10 bases fit TRBD2. CDR3 residues: CSAKLAGKDTQYF. The CDR3 bases are TGCAGTGCCAAACTAGCGGGGAAAGATACGCAGTATTTT.